This T cell receptor (beta chain) was sequenced during a study of cytomegalovirus exposure and HLA in healthy donors (dated by TCRdb to about 2017). Broadly, across the study: A later analysis indicated that the 130 or so validation repertoires were generated on the platform also employed for the 600 to 750 repertoires of the first cohort. A separate validation cohort of about 110 different subjects was used in addition to the roughly 620-subject first cohort. The study aimed to test whether cataloging public T cell receptors could reveal signatures of past pathogen exposure. To predict cytomegalovirus infection status, the study combined high-throughput TCR immunosequencing, statistical association of individual TCRs with disease status, and machine learning.

Trimming removed 6 bases from V and 4 bases from J; the gene matches leave 10 bases unexplained. The germline V gene encodes CDR1 MDHEN and CDR2 SYDVKM. The CDR3, cysteine through phenylalanine, is 16 amino acids long. CDR3 DNA only is kept here, 48 bases in frame from base 1. The library was obtained by the immunoSEQ multiplex PCR assay. The published analysis was carried out like this. A statistical classification framework was developed to diagnose cytomegalovirus status using the catalog of TCR beta chain sequences. TCRdb holds this immuneACCESS table with in-frame rearrangements only. Some clones are missing; in checked studies, unresolved V genes explain under half, and the rest has no known cause. The V and J calls and clone size were taken over from that table, and D and trimming were inferred from the DNA. This sample has roughly 100,000 clones in its table, and more than 85% of those were observed once. The ten largest clones add up to roughly 4.2% of the sample.

Separate from the approximately 700-subject first cohort, the validation cohort of some 130 subjects was the group to which the donors belonged. Results the study describes overall, beyond this receptor: The authors suggested that the approach could potentially be generalized to other disease states and immunological phenotypes. In both the original and validation cohorts, the classifier was reported to diagnose cytomegalovirus status with high specificity and sensitivity. A total of around 150 TCR beta chains were listed by the study as associated with cytomegalovirus. While some public TCRs were present in many individuals, most TCR sequences turned up only very rarely across donors. The validation cohort had no HLA typing available for a later analysis, so co-occurrence within that cohort was assessed over all 130 or so repertoires. In vitro tests confirmed that a few of the cytomegalovirus-associated TCR beta chains recognize cytomegalovirus antigens. Subsequent analysis determined that TCRs grouped into clusters in the first cohort also showed a tendency toward co-occurrence across the roughly 120 validation repertoires, and approximately 93% of cluster scores exceeded 0.

As for this clone: No antigen is known for it. Base quality data are lacking; no much larger clone is found one base away.

The chain uses TRBV28 and TRBJ2-2; TRBD1 matches 8 bases in the middle. This receptor was obtained from a woman between 18 and 30 years old in good health and CMV-seropositive. The sequencing sample was made of PBMCs. The bases are TGTGCCAGCAGCCCTCCGACAGGGGTCGGCACCGGGGAGCTGTTTTTT. This encodes CASSPPTGVGTGELFF.